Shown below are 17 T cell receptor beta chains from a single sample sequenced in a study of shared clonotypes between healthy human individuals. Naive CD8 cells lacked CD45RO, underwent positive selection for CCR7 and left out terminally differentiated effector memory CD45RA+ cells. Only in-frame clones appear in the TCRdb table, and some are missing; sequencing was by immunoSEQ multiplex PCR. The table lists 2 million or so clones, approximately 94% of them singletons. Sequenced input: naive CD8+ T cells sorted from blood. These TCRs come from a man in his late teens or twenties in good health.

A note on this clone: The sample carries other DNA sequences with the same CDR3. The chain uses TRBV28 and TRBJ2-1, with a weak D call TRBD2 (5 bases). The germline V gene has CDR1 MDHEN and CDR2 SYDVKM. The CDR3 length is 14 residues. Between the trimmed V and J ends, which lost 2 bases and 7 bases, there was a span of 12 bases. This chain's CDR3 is CASSLSGGGNEQFF. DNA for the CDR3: TGTGCCAGCAGTTTAAGTGGAGGCGGGAATGAGCAGTTCTTC.

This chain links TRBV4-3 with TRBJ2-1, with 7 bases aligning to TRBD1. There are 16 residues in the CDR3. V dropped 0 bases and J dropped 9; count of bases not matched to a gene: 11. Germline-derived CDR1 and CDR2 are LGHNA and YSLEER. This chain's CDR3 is CASSQEGGGENPEQFF. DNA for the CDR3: TGCGCCAGCAGCCAAGAAGGGGGCGGAGAGAACCCTGAGCAGTTCTTC.

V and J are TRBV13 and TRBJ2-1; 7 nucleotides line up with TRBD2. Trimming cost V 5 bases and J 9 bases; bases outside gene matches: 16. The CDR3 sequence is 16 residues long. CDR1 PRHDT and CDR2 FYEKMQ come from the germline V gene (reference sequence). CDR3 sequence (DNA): TGTGCCAGCAGCCTCCCTAGCGGACCAAAAGGGCCTGAGCAGTTCTTC. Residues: CASSLPSGPKGPEQFF.

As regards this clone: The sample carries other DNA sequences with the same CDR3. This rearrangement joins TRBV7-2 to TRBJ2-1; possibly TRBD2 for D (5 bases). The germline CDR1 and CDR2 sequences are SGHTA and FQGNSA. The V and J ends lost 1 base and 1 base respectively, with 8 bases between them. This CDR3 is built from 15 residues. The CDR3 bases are TGTGCCAGCAGCTTAGATCCGGGGTCCTACAATGAGCAGTTCTTC. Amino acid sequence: CASSLDPGSYNEQFF.

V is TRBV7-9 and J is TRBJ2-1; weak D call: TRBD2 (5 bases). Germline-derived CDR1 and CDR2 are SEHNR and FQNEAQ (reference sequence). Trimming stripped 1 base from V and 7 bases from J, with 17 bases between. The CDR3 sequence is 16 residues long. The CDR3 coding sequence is TGTGCCAGCAGCTTAGTGCTGGGAGCCTCTGGGAATGAGCAGTTCTTC. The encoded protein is CASSLVLGASGNEQFF. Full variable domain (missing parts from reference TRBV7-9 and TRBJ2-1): DTGVSQNPRHKITKRGQNVTFRCDPISEHNRLYWYRQTLGQGPEFLTYFQNEAQLEKSRLLSDRFSAERPKGSFSTLEIQRTEQGDSAMYLCASSLVLGASGNEQFFGPGTRLTVL.

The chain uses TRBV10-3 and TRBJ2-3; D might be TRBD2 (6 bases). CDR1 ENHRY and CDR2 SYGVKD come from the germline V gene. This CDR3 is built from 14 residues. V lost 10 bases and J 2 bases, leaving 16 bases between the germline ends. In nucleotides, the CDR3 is TGTGCCACGACTTACGGGGGAAACACAGATACGCAGTATTTT. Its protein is CATTYGGNTDTQYF.

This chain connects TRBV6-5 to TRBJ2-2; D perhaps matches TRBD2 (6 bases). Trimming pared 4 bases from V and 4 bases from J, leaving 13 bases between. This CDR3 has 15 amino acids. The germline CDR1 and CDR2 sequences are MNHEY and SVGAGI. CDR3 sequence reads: CASSFGGAGTGELFF. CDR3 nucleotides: TGTGCCAGCAGTTTTGGAGGGGCGGGCACCGGGGAGCTGTTTTTT.

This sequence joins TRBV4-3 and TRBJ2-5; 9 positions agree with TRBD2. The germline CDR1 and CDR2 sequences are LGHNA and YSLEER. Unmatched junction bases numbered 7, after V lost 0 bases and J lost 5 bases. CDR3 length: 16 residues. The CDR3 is CASSQDRLAGRETQYF. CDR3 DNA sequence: TGCGCCAGCAGCCAAGATAGGCTAGCGGGAAGGGAGACCCAGTACTTC.

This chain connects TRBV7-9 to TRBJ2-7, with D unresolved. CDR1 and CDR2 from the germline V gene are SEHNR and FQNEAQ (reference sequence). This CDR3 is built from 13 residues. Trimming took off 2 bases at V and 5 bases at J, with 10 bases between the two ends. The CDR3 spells CASSLILGNEQYF. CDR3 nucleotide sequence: TGTGCCAGCAGCTTAATCTTGGGGAACGAGCAGTACTTC.

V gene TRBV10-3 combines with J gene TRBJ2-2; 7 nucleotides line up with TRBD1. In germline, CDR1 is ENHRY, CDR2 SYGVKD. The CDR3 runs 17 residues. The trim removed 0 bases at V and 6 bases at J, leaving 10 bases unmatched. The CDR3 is CAISESLGGEGPGELFF. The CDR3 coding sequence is TGTGCCATCAGTGAGTCGCTAGGGGGCGAGGGACCCGGGGAGCTGTTTTTT.

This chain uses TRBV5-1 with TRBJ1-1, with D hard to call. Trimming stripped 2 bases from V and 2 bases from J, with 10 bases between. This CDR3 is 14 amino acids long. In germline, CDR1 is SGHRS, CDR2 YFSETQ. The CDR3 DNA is TGCGCCAGCAGCTTTTCTCTGGACAACACTGAAGCTTTCTTT. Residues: CASSFSLDNTEAFF.

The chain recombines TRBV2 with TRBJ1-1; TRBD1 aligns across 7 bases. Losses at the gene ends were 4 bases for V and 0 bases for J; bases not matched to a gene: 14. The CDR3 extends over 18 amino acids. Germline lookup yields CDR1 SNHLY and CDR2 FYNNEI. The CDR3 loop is CASSAAPGGGEVNTEAFF. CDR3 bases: TGTGCCAGCAGTGCCGCCCCAGGGGGTGGGGAAGTGAACACTGAAGCTTTCTTT.

The CDR3 protein is CAISTGQYNNEQFF. In DNA, the CDR3 is TGTGCCATCAGTACGGGACAGTATAACAATGAGCAGTTCTTC. The V call is TRBV10-3, the J call TRBJ2-1; 7 bases agree with TRBD1. J lost 5 bases, V lost 5 bases, and 6 bases had no gene match. The CDR3 has 14 residues. Looked up from germline, CDR1 is ENHRY and CDR2 is SYGVKD.

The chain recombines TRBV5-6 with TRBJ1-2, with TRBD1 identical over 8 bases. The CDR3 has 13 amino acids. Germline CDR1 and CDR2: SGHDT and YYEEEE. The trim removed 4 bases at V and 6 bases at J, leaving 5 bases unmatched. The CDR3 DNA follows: TGTGCCAGCAGCGCCGGGACAGGCCATGGCTACACCTTC. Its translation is CASSAGTGHGYTF.

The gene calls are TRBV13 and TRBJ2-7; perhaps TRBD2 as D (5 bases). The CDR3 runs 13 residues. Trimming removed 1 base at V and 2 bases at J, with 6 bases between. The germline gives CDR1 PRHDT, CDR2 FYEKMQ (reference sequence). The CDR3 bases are TGTGCCAGCAGCTTAGCGGAGGCCTACGAGCAGTACTTC. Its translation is CASSLAEAYEQYF.

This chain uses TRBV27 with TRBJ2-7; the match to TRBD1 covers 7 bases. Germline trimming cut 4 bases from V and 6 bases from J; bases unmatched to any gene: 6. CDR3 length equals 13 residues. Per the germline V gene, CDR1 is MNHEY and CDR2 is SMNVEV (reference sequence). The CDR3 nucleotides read TGTGCCAGCAGTTACTCCGGGACAGCCGAGCAGTACTTC. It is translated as CASSYSGTAEQYF.

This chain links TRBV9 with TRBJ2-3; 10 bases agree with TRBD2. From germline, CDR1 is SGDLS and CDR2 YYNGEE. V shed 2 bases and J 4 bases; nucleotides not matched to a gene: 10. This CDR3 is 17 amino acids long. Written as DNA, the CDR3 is TGTGCCAGCAGCGTCACCTTTACTAGCGGGGAGGCAGATACGCAGTATTTT. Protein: CASSVTFTSGEADTQYF.